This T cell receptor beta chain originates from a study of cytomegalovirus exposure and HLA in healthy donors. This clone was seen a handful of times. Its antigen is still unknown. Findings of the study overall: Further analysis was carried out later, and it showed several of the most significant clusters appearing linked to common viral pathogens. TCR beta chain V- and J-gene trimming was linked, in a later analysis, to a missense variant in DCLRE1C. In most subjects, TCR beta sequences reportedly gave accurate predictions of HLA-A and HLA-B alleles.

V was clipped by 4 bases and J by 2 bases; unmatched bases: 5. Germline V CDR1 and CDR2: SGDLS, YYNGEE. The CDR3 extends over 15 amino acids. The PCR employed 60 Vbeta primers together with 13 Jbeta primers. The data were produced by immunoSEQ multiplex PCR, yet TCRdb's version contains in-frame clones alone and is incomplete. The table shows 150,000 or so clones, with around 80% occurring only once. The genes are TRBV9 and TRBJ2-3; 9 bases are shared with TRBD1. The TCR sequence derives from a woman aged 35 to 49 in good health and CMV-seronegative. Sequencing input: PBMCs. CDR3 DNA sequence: TGTGCCAGCAGCCCCGGGACAGGGACCACAGATACGCAGTATTTT. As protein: CASSPGTGTTDTQYF. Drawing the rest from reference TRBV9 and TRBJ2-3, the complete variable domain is DSGVTQTPKHLITATGQRVTLRCSPRSGDLSVYWYQQSLDQGLQFLIQYYNGEERAKGNILERFSAQQFPDLHSELNLSSLELGDSALYFCASSPGTGTTDTQYFGPGTRLTVL.